A selection of T cell receptor beta chains follows, all from one sample in a study of cytomegalovirus exposure and HLA in healthy donors. The assay was immunoSEQ multiplex PCR, and TCRdb's table has in-frame clones only and misses some. The repertoire has under 150,000 clones, 83% of them found once; the top ten carry over 0.95%. The sequencing input was PBMCs. These receptors were obtained from a girl aged 2 to 10 in good health and CMV-seronegative. Each CDR3 is given with its conserved first and last residue. Each record gives: J gene, V gene, CDR3 protein.

>TRBJ1-1|TRBV7-2
CASNRDRQNTEAFF
>TRBJ1-2|TRBV18
CASSPTVDNYGYTF
>TRBJ2-5|TRBV7-3
CASSLLASQETQYF
>TRBJ2-3|TRBV15
CATSRDPDSGVTDTQYF
>TRBJ2-2|TRBV7-2
CASSLLPSNTGELFF
>TRBJ1-1|TRBV25-1
CASSEYLATGELTEAFF
>TRBJ1-2|TRBV5-1
CASSPHRGEGYTF
>TRBJ1-4|TRBV5-1
CASSVTGSATNEKLFF
>TRBJ2-7|TRBV6-4
CASSDRGNSSYEQYF
>TRBJ1-2|TRBV30
CAWSVNWPDYGYTF
>TRBJ2-1|TRBV6-1
CASSEALRWSYNEQFF
>TRBJ1-2|TRBV29-1
CSVEGGGSGYTF
>TRBJ2-3|TRBV9
CASSLTPDRTDTQYF
>TRBJ2-3|TRBV5-1
CASSFTGGTDTQYF
>TRBJ2-5|TRBV27
CASKFTGSPQETQYF
>TRBJ2-1|TRBV4-3
CASSQDSWASGGYQPFF
>TRBJ1-2|TRBV28
CASSPPTGAYGYTF
>TRBJ1-5|TRBV19
CASSMVQGRNQPQHF
>TRBJ1-5|TRBV10-3
CAIGPGSNQPQHF
>TRBJ1-1|TRBV9
CASSVAVGNTEAFF
>TRBJ1-1|TRBV13
CASSFLGGENTEAFF
>TRBJ2-1|TRBV5-6
CASSLVRGAVESYNEQFF
>TRBJ2-7|TRBV4-1
CASSDPWTSGTYEQYF
>TRBJ2-3|TRBV7-2
CASSLVSGGTDTQYF
>TRBJ2-7|TRBV29-1
CSVELAEIPSEKYF
>TRBJ1-5|TRBV7-9
CASSLGGGLGHQPQHF
>TRBJ2-3|TRBV5-1
CASSRSPEGQGISDTQYF
>TRBJ1-2|TRBV28
CASSLPTAQFRDRVYGYTF
>TRBJ1-2|TRBV6-4
CASSDSAGGPGGYTF
>TRBJ2-7|TRBV4-3
CASSYFTGSAYEQYF
>TRBJ2-1|TRBV7-8
CASVLSGTGSYNEQFF
>TRBJ2-6|TRBV7-8
CASSLLGGSGANVLTF
>.|TRBV13
CASSLVTGYEQYF
>TRBJ1-5|TRBV19
CASSMSGINNQPQHF
>TRBJ1-5|TRBV30
CAWSIMGGIGQPQHF
>TRBJ2-7|TRBV27
CASKLLANTYEQYF
>TRBJ1-2|TRBV5-3
CARWPTGERGYTF
>TRBJ1-4|TRBV7-2
CASSLSEGEKLFF
>TRBJ1-2|TRBV28
CASSLGLVGQGFDYGYTF
>TRBJ2-3|TRBV5-1
CASSRGDRGADTQYF
>TRBJ2-1|TRBV6-5
CASRPRLESNEQFF
>TRBJ2-7|TRBV21-1
CASSKDTRQESSYEQYF
>TRBJ1-1|TRBV27
CASSLTGVGYTEAFF
>TRBJ2-7|TRBV28
CASTLLMAGEYEQYF
>TRBJ2-1|TRBV2
CASTTTSGSNEQFF
>TRBJ2-6|TRBV5-1
CASSLTGSGANVLTF
>TRBJ1-4|TRBV30
CAWSVGTGRNEKLFF
>TRBJ1-2|TRBV5-4
CASRADRTYYGYTF
>TRBJ1-1|TRBV5-4
CASKSDKNTEAFF
>TRBJ2-2|TRBV5-4
CASSLGQYTGELFF
>TRBJ2-7|TRBV29-1
CSVGQYEQYF
>TRBJ1-6|TRBV6-5
CASSSGRGDSPLHF
>TRBJ1-2|TRBV28
CASSAGTANYGYTF
>TRBJ2-7|TRBV15
CATSSTGTSSYEQYF
>TRBJ2-5|TRBV29-1
CSVEWEDQETQYF
>TRBJ2-3|TRBV9
CASSAGGGSTDTQYF
>TRBJ2-3|TRBV7-2
CASSSQGGFVTDTQYF
>TRBJ1-1|TRBV7-2
CASSSRRDTEAFF
>TRBJ2-3|TRBV5-4
CASSLNPTQGAADTQYF